Here is one T cell receptor (beta chain) with its context. Enrolled through a virtual design, the participants were between 18 and 89 years of age and came from about two dozen US areas. Participant-given clinical history determined each cohort assignment. Authors' data handling: For nucleated cells, counts were estimated from reference gene primer amplification. Data came from immunoSEQ multiplex PCR; TCRdb stores just in-frame clones and leaves some out. V, J and clone size are taken as reported in that table, and D and trimming were inferred from the DNA itself. The sample carries around 300,000 clones, roughly 86% recorded once. The data were taken from a study of blood T cell repertoires in COVID-19. Study background: The study drew acute and convalescent COVID-19 samples from the United States, Italy and Spain.

Germline V gives CDR1 MNHEY, CDR2 SVGEGT. The CDR3 extends over 17 amino acids. V lost 5 bases to trimming and J lost 1 base; unmatched junction nucleotides: 10. Input material: PBMCs or T cells enriched from blood (not recorded which). This rearrangement joins TRBV6-2 or TRBV6-3 to TRBJ1-5; 8 bases line up with TRBD1. The clonotype comes from a woman aged 30 to 39 who had recovered from COVID-19. CDR3 protein: CASSQTFTGGSNQPQHF. The CDR3 nucleotides read TGTGCCAGCAGTCAGACCTTTACAGGGGGAAGCAATCAGCCCCAGCATTTT.